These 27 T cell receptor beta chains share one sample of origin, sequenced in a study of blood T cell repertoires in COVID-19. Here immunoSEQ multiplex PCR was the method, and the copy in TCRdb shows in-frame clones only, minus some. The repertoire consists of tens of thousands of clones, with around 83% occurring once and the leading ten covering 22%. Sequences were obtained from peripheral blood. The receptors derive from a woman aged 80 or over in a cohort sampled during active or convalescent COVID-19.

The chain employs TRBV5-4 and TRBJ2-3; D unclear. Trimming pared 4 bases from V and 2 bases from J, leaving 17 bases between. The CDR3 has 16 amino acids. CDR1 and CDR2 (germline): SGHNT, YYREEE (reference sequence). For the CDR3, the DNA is TGTGCCAGCAGCGCCCTTAGGAGCGCTTCCACAGATACGCAGTATTTT. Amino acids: CASSALRSASTDTQYF.

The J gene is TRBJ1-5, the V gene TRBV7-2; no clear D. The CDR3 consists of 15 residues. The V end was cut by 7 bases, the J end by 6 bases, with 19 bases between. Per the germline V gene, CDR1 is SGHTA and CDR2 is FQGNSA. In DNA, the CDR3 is TGTGCCAGCACAAAACCGAACGCCCTGGCTCAGCCCCAGCATTTT. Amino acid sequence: CASTKPNALAQPQHF.

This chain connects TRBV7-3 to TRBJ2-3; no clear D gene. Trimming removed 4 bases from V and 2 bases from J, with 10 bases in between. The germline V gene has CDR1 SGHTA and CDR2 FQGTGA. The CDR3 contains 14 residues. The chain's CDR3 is CASSSGRFTDTQYF. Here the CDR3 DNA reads TGTGCCAGCAGCTCGGGTCGGTTCACAGATACGCAGTATTTT.

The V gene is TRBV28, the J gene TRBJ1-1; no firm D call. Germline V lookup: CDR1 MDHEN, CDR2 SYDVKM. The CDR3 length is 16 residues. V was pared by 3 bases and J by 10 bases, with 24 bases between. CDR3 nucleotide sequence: TGTGCCAGCAGTTTGTATCCGGACGGTTCAGAACGGGGAGCTTTCTTT. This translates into CASSLYPDGSERGAFF.

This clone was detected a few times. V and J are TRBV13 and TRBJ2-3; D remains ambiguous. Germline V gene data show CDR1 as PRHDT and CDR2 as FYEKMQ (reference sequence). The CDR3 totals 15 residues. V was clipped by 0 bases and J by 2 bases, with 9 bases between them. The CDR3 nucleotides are TGTGCCAGCAGCTTAGGTCCAGATTTCACAGATACGCAGTATTTT. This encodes CASSLGPDFTDTQYF.

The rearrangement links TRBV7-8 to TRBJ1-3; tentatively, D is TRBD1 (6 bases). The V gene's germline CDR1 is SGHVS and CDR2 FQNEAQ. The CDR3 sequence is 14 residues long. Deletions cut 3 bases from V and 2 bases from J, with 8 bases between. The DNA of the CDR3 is TGTGCCAGCAGCTTTTCAGGGGCTGGAAACACCATATATTTT. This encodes CASSFSGAGNTIYF.

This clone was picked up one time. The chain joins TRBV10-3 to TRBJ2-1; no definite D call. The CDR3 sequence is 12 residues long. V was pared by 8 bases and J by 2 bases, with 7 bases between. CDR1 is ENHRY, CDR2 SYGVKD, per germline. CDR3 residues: CAIGRTYNEQFF. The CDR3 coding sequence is TGTGCCATCGGGCGCACCTACAATGAGCAGTTCTTC.

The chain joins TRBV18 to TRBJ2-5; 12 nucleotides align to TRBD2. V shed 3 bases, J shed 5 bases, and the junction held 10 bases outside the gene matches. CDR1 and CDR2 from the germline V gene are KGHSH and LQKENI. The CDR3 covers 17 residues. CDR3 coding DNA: TGTGCCAGCTCACCCCCCCGACTAGCGGGAGTAGAGGAGACCCAGTACTTC. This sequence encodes CASSPPRLAGVEETQYF.

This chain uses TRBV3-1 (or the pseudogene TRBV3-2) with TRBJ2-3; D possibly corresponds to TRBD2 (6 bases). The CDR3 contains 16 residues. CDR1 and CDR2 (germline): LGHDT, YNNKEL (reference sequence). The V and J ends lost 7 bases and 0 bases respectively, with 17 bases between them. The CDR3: CASTWRASDSTDTQYF. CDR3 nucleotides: TGTGCCAGCACCTGGAGAGCTAGCGATAGCACAGATACGCAGTATTTT.

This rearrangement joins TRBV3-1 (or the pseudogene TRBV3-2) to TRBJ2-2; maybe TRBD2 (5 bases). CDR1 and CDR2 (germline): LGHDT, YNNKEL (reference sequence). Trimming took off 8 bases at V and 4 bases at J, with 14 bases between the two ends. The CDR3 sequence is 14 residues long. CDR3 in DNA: TGTGCCAGCCGCCGGGTCGAGGGCACCGGGGAGCTGTTTTTT. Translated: CASRRVEGTGELFF.

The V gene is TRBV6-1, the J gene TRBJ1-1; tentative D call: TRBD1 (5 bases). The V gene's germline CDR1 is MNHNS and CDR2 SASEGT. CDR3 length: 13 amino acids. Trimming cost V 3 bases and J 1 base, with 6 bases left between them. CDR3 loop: CASSDQGNTEAFF. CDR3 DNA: TGTGCCAGCAGTGACCAGGGGAACACTGAAGCTTTCTTT.

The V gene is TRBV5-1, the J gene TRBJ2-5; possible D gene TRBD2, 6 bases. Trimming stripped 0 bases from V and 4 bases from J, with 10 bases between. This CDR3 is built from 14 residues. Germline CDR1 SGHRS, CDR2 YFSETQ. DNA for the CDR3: TGCGCCAGCAGCTTGGGACTAGTTCGAGAGACCCAGTACTTC. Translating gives CASSLGLVRETQYF. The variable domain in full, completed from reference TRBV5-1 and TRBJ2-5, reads KAGVTQTPRYLIKTRGQQVTLSCSPISGHRSVSWYQQTPGQGLQFLFEYFSETQRNKGNFPGRFSGRQFSNSRSEMNVSTLELGDSALYLCASSLGLVRETQYFGPGTRLLVL.

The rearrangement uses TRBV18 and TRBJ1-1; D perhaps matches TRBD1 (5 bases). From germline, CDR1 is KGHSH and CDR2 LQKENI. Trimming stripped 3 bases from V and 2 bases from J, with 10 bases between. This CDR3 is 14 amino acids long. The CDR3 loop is CASSPVDTNTEAFF. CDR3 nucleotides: TGTGCCAGCTCACCGGTGGACACTAACACTGAAGCTTTCTTT.

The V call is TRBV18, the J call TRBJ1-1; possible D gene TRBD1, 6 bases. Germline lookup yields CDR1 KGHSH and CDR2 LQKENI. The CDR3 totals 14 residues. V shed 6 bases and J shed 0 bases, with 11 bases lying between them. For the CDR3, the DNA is TGTGCCAGCTCCAGGGACAACTTGAACACTGAAGCTTTCTTT. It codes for CASSRDNLNTEAFF.

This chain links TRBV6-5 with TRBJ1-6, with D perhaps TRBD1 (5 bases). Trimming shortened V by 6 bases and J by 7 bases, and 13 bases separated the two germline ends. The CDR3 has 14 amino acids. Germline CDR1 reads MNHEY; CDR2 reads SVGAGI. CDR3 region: CASRLLRGNSPLHF. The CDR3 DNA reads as TGTGCCAGCAGACTGCTAAGGGGAAATTCACCCCTCCACTTT.

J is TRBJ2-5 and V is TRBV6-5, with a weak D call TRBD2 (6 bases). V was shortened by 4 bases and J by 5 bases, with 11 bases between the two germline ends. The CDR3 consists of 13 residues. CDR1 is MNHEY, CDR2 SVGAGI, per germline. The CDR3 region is CASSWGGTETQYF. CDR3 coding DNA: TGTGCCAGCAGTTGGGGCGGGACGGAGACCCAGTACTTC.

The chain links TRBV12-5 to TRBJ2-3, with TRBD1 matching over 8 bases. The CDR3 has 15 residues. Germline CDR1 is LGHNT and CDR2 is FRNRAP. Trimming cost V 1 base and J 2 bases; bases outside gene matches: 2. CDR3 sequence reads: CASGLGDRITDTQYF. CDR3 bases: TGTGCTAGTGGTTTGGGGGACAGGATCACAGATACGCAGTATTTT.

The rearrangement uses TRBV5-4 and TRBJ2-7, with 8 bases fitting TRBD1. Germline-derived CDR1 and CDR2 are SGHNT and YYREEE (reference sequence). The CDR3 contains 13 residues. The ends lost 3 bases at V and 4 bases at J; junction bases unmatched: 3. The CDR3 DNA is TGTGCCAGCAGCTCCGGGACAGGATACGAGCAGTACGTC. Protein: CASSSGTGYEQYV.

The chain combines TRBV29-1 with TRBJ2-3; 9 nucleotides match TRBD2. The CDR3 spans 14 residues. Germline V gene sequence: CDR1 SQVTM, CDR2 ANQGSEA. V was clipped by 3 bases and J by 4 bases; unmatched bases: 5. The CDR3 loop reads CSVDQTSGADTQYF. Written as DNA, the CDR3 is TGCAGCGTTGACCAGACTAGCGGAGCAGATACGCAGTATTTT.

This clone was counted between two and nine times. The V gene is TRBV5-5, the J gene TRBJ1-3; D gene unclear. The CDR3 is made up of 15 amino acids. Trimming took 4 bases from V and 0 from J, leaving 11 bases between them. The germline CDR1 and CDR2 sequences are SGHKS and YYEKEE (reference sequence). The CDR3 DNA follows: TGTGCCAGCAGCCTCGAGGCCTTCTCTGGAAACACCATATATTTT. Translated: CASSLEAFSGNTIYF.

For the CDR3, the DNA is TGTGCCAGCAGATTCATCGGGGGAGATACGCAGTATTTT. This encodes CASRFIGGDTQYF. V and J are TRBV3-1 (or the pseudogene TRBV3-2) and TRBJ2-3; D possibly corresponds to TRBD2 (6 bases). Trimming cost V 6 bases and J 5 bases, with 12 bases left between them. CDR1 is LGHDT, CDR2 YNNKEL, per germline (reference sequence). The CDR3 extends over 13 amino acids.

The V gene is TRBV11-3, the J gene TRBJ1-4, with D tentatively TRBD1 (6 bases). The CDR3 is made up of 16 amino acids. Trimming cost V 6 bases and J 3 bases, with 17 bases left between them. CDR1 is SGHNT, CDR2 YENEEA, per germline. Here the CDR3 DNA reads TGTGCCAGCAGTAACCCTCGGACAGACCCTAATGAAAAACTGTTTTTT. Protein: CASSNPRTDPNEKLFF. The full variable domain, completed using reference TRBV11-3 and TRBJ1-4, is EAGVVQSPRYKIIEKKQPVAFWCNPISGHNTLYWYLQNLGQGPELLIRYENEEAVDDSQLPKDRFSAERLKGVDSTLKIQPAELGDSAVYLCASSNPRTDPNEKLFFGSGTQLSVL.

CDR3 in DNA: TGTGCCAGCAGCCTCGACAGGGCCACCAAAAACATTCAGTACTTC. Amino acid sequence: CASSLDRATKNIQYF. The chain joins TRBV3-1 (or the pseudogene TRBV3-2) to TRBJ2-4; 7 bases match TRBD1. The junction had 5 bases not matched to a gene; V was cut back by 4 bases and J by 2 bases. The CDR3 spans 15 residues. Germline values: CDR1 LGHDT, CDR2 YNNKEL (reference sequence).

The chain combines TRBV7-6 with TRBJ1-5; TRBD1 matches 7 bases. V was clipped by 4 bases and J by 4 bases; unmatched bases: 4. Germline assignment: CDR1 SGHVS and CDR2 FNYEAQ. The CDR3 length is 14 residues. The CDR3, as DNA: TGTGCCAGCAGCTCCGGGACAGTGAATCAGCCCCAGCATTTT. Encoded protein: CASSSGTVNQPQHF.

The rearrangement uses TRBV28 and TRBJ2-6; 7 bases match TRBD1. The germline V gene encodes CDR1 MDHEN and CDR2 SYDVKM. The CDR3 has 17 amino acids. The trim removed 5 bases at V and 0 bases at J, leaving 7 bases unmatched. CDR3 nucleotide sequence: TGTGCCAGCAGTGCGACAGGGTCAAGCTCTGGGGCCAACGTCCTGACTTTC. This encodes CASSATGSSSGANVLTF.

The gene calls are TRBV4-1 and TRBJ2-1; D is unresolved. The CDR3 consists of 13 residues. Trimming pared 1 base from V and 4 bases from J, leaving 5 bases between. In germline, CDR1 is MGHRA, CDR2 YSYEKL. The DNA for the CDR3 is TGCGCCAGCAGCCAAGCTAGGTACAATGAGCAGTTCTTC. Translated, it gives CASSQARYNEQFF.

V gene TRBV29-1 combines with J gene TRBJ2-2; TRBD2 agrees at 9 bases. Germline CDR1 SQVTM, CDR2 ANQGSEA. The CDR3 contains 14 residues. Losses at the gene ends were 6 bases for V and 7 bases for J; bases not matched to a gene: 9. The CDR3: CSVAGTSLGGELFF. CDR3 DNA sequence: TGCAGCGTCGCCGGGACTAGCTTGGGCGGGGAGCTGTTTTTT.